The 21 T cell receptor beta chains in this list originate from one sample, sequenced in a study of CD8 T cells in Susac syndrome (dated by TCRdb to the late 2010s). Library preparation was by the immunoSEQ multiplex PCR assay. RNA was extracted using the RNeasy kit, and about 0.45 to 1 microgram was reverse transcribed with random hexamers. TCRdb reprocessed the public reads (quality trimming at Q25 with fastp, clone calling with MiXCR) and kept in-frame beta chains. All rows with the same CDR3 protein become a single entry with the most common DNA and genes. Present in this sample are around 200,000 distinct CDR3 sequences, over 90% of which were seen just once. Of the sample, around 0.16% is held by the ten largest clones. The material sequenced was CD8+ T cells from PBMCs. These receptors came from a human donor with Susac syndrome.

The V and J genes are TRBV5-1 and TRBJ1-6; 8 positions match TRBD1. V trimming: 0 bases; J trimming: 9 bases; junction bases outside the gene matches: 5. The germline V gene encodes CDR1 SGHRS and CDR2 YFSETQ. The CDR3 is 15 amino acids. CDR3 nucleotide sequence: TGCGCCAGCAGCTTGGACAGGGGGTTGGGTTCACCCCTCCACTTT. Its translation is CASSLDRGLGSPLHF.

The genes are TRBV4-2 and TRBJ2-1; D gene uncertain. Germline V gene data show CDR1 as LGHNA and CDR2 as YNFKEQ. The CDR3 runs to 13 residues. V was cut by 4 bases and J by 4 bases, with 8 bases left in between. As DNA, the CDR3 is TGTGCCAGCAGCCCGACACTGTACAATGAGCAGTTCTTC. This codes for CASSPTLYNEQFF.

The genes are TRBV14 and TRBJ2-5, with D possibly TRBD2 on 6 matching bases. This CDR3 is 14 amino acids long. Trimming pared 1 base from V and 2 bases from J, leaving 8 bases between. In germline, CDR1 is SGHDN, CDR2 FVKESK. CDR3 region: CASSQAGGQETQYF. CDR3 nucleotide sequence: TGTGCCAGCAGCCAAGCCGGGGGACAAGAGACCCAGTACTTC.

The CDR3 spells CASSPQTRGRGTNEKLFF. In DNA, the CDR3 is TGCGCCAGCAGCCCCCAAACCAGGGGTCGGGGGACTAATGAAAAACTGTTTTTT. The V call is TRBV4-1, the J call TRBJ1-4; a weak D match, TRBD1 (6 bases). V was shortened by 4 bases and J by 2 bases, with 20 bases between the two germline ends. Per germline, CDR1 MGHRA and CDR2 YSYEKL. The CDR3 loop spans 18 amino acids.

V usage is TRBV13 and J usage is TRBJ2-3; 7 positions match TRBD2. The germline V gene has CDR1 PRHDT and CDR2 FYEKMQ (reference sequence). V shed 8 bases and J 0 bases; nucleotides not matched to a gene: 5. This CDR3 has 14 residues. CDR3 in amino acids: CASVPGGSTDTQYF. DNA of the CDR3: TGTGCCAGCGTCCCGGGGGGAAGCACAGATACGCAGTATTTT.

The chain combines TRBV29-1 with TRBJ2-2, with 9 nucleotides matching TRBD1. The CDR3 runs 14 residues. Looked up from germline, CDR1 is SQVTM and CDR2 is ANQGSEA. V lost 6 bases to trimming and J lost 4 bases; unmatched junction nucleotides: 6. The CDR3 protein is CSVWTGEPTGELFF. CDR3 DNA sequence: TGCAGCGTCTGGACAGGGGAGCCCACCGGGGAGCTGTTTTTT.

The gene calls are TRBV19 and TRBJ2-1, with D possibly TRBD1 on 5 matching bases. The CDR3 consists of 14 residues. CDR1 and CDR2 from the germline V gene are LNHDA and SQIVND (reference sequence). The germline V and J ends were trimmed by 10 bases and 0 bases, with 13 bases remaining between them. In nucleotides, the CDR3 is TGTGCCACCTCGACAGTCATCTCCTACAATGAGCAGTTCTTC. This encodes CATSTVISYNEQFF.

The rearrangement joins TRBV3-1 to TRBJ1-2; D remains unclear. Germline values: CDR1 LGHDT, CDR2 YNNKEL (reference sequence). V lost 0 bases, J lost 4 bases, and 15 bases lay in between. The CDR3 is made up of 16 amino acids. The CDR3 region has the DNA TGTGCCAGCAGCCAAGATCGTACTTTTCCCGGCTATGGCTACACCTTC. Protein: CASSQDRTFPGYGYTF.

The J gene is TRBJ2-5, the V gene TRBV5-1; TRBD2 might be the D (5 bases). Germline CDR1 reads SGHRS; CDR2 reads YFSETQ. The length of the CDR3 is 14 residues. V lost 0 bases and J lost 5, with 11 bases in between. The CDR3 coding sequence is TGCGCCAGCAGCTTGGTTACGTCGGGGGAGACCCAGTACTTC. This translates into CASSLVTSGETQYF.

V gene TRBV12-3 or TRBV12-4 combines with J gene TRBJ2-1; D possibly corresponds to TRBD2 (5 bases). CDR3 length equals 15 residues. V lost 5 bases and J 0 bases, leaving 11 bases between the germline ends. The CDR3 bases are TGTGCCAGCAGTGCGGGTGGCGGCTCCTACAATGAGCAGTTCTTC. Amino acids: CASSAGGGSYNEQFF.

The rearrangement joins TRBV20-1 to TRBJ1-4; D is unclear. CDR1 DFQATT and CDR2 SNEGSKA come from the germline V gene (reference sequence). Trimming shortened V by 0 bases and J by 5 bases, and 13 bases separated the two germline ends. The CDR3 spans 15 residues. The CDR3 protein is CSARDLRQRNEKLFF. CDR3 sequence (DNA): TGCAGTGCTAGAGATCTTCGGCAGAGGAATGAAAAACTGTTTTTT.

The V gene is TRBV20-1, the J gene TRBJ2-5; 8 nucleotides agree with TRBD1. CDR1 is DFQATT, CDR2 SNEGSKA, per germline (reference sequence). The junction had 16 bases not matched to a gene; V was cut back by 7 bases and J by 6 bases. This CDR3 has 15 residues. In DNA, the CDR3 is TGCAGTGACTCTTCTCGGACAGGGACTGGAAAGACCCAGTACTTC. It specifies CSDSSRTGTGKTQYF.

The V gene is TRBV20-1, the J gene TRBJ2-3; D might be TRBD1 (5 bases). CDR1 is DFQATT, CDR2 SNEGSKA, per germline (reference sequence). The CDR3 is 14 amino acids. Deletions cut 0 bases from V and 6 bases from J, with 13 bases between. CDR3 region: CSARDRKGPDTQYF. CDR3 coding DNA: TGCAGTGCTAGAGATCGTAAGGGGCCGGATACGCAGTATTTT.

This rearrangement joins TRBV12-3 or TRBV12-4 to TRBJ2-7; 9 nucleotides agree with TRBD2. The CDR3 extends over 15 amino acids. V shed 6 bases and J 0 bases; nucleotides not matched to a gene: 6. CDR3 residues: CASRISGGDSYEQYF. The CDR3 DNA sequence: TGTGCCAGCAGAATTAGCGGGGGTGACTCCTACGAGCAGTACTTC.

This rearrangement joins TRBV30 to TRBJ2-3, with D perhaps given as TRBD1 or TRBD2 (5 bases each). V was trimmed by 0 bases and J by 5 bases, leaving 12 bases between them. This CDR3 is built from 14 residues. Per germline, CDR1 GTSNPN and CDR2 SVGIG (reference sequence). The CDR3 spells CAWSVIGGEDTQYF. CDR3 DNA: TGTGCCTGGAGTGTAATTGGGGGTGAAGATACGCAGTATTTT.

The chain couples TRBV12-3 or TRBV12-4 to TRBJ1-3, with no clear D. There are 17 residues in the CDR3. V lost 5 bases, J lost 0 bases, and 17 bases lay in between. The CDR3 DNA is TGTGCCAGCAGTCCCCTGAGTAATCGACGCTCTGGAAACACCATATATTTT. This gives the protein CASSPLSNRRSGNTIYF.

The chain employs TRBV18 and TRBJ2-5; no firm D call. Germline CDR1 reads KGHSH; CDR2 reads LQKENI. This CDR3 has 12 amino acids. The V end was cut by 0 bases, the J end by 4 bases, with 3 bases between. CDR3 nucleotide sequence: TGTGCCAGCTCACCACCGGGAGAGACCCAGTACTTC. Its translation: CASSPPGETQYF.

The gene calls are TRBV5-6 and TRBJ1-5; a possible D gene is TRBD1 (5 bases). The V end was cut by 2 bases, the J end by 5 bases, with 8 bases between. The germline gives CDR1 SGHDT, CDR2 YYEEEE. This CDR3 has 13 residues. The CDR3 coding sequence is TGTGCCAGCAGCTTTCAGGGCGATCAGCCCCAGCATTTT. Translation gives CASSFQGDQPQHF.

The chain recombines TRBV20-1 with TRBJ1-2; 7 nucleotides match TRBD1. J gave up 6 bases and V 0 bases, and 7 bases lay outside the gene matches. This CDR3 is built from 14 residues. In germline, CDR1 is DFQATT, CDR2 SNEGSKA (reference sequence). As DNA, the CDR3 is TGCAGTGCTAGAGATGGGCAGGGGGAAAATGGCTACACCTTC. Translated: CSARDGQGENGYTF.

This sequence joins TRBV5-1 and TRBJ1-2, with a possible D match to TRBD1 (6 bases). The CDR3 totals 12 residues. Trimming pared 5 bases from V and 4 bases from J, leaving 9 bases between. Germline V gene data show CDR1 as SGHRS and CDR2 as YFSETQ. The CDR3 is CASSEGGYGYTF. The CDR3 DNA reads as TGCGCCAGCAGTGAAGGGGGCTATGGCTACACCTTC.

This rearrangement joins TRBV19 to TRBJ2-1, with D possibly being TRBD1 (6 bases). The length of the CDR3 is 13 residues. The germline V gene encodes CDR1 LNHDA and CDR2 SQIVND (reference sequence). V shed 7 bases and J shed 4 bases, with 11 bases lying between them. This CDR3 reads CASTLTGYNEQFF. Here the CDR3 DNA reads TGTGCCAGTACTTTGACAGGATACAATGAGCAGTTCTTC.